The text below deals with one TCR beta chain. The antigen is unknown. The sample comes from a study of cytomegalovirus exposure and HLA in healthy donors. The study, taken as a whole, reports: The study listed 164 cytomegalovirus-associated TCR beta chains.

Germline-derived CDR1 and CDR2 are MNHEY and SVGAGI. The CDR3 runs 14 residues. Germline trimming cut 0 bases from V and 6 bases from J; bases unmatched to any gene: 2. Data came from immunoSEQ multiplex PCR; TCRdb stores just in-frame clones and leaves some out. The profile shows a few hundred thousand clones, around 91% of them singletons. The J gene is TRBJ1-1, the V gene TRBV6-5; 9 bases are a match to TRBD1. Sequenced sample: PBMCs. The receptor comes from a woman aged 18-29 years in good health and CMV-seronegative. The CDR3 loop reads CASSYSGTGSEAFF. The CDR3 nucleotides read TGTGCCAGCAGTTACTCCGGGACAGGGTCTGAAGCTTTCTTT.